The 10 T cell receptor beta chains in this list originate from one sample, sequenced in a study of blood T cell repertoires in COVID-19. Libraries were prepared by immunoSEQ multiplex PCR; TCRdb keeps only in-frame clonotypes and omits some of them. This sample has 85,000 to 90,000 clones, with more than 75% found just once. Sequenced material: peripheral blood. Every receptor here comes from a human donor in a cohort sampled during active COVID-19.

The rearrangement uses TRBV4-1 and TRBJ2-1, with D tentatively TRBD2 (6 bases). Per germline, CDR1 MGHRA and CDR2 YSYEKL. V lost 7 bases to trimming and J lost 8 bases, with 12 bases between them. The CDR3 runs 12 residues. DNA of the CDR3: TGCGCCAGCATCAACTGGAGGGATGAGCAGTTCTTC. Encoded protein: CASINWRDEQFF.

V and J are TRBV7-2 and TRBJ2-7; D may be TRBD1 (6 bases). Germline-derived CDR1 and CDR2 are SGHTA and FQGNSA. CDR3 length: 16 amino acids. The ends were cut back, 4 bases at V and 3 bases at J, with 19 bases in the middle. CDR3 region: CASSSQGQLKGYEQYF. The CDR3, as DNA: TGTGCCAGCAGCTCCCAGGGACAACTTAAGGGCTACGAGCAGTACTTC. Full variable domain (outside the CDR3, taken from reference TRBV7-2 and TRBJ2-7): GAGVSQSPSNKVTEKGKDVELRCDPISGHTALYWYRQSLGQGLEFLIYFQGNSAPDKSGLPSDRFSAERTGGSVSTLTIQRTQQEDSAVYLCASSSQGQLKGYEQYFGPGTRLTVT.

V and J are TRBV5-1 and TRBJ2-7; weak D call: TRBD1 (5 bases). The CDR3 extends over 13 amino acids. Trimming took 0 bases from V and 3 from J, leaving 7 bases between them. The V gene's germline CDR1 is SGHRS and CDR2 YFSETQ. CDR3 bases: TGCGCCAGCAGCTTGGGGGGCGTCTACGAGCAGTACTTC. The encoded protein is CASSLGGVYEQYF.

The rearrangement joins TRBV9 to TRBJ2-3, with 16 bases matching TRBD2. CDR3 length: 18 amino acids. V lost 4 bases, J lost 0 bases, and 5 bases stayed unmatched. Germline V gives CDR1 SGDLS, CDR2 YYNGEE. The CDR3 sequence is CASSPAGLAGGSTDTQYF. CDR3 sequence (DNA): TGTGCCAGCAGCCCCGCGGGACTAGCGGGAGGGAGCACAGATACGCAGTATTTT.

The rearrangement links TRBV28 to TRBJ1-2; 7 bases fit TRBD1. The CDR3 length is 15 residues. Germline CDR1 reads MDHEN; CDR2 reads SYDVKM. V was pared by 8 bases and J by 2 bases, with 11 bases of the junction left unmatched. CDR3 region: CASQDRQLKNYGYTF. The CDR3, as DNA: TGTGCCAGCCAGGACAGGCAACTAAAAAACTATGGCTACACCTTC.

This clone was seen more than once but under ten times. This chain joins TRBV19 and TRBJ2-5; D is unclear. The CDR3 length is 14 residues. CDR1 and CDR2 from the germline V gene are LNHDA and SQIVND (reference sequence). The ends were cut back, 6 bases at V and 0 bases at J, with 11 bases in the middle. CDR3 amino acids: CASRDNRYQETQYF. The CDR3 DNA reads TGTGCCAGTAGAGACAATCGGTACCAAGAGACCCAGTACTTC.

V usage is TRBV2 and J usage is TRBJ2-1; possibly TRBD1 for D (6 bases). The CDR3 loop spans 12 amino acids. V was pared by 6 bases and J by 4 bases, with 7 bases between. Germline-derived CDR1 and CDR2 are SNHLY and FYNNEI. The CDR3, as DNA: TGTGCCAGCAGGGGGGCATACAATGAGCAGTTCTTC. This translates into CASRGAYNEQFF.

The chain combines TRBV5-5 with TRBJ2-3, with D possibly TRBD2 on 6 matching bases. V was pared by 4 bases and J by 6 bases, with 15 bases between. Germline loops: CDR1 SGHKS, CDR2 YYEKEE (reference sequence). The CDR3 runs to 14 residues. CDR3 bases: TGTGCCAGCAGCCCCCCCGGGACTGGGGATACGCAGTATTTT. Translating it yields CASSPPGTGDTQYF.

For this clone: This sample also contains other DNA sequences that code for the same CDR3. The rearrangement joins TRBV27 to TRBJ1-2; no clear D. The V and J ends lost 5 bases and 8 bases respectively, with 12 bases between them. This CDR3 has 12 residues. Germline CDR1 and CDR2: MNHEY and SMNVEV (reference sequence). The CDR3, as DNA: TGTGCCAGCAGTCCGGGAGGATTCGGCTACACCTTC. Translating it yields CASSPGGFGYTF.

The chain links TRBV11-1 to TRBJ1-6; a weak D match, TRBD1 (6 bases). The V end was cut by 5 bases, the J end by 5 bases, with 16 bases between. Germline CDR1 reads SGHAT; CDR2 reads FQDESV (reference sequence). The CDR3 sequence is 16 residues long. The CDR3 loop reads CASSPFGDTNNSPLHF. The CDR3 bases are TGTGCCAGCAGCCCATTTGGGGACACCAATAATTCACCCCTCCACTTT.